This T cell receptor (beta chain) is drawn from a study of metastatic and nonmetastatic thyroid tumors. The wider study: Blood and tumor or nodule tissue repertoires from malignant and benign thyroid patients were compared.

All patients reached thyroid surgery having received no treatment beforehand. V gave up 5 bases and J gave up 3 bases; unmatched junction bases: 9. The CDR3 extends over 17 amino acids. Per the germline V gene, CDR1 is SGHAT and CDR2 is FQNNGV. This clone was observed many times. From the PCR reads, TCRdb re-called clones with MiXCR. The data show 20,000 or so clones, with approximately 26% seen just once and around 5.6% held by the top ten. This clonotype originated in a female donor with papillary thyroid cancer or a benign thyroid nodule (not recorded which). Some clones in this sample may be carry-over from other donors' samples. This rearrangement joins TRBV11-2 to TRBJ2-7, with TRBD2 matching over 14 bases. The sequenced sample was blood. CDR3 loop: CASSLDRGTSGSYEQYF. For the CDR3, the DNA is TGTGCCAGCAGCCTCGACAGGGGGACTAGCGGGAGCTACGAGCAGTACTTC. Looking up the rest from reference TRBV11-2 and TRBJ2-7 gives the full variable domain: EAGVAQSPRYKIIEKRQSVAFWCNPISGHATLYWYQQILGQGPKLLIQFQNNGVVDDSQLPKDRFSAERLKGVDSTLKIQPAKLEDSAVYLCASSLDRGTSGSYEQYFGPGTRLTVT.